One sample yielded the 18 T cell receptor beta chains listed below, sequenced in a study of T cell changes during pregnancy in multiple sclerosis. Here immunoSEQ multiplex PCR was the method, and the copy in TCRdb shows in-frame clones only, minus some. In the table there are roughly 42,000 clones, 89% of which are singletons. The specimen was CD4+ T cells from peripheral blood mononuclear cells, collected in the first trimester of pregnancy. The receptor source for this set is a female donor with multiple sclerosis, enrolled in a pregnancy study.

As regards this clone: The junction does not match germline at one end; this may be a read error. The J gene is TRBJ2-3, the V gene TRBV28, with D maybe TRBD1 (5 bases). Looked up from germline, CDR1 is MDHEN and CDR2 is SYDVKM. The CDR3 totals 14 residues. CDR3 region: CATRGSLNTDTQYF. CDR3 in DNA: TGCGCCACAAGGGGCAGTCTAAACACAGATACGCAGTATTTT.

This clone was found once. This sequence joins TRBV11-2 and TRBJ2-4; 9 nucleotides agree with TRBD2. V was clipped by 1 base and J by 7 bases; unmatched bases: 5. The CDR3 extends over 15 amino acids. CDR1 and CDR2 (germline): SGHAT, FQNNGV. The CDR3 region has the DNA TGTGCCAGCAGCTTAGTAGGCGGGAGGGGGAACATTCAGTACTTC. Protein product: CASSLVGGRGNIQYF.

The gene calls are TRBV4-2 and TRBJ2-5; tentatively, D is TRBD1 (6 bases). This CDR3 has 14 residues. Germline V lookup: CDR1 LGHNA, CDR2 YNFKEQ. V shed 4 bases and J shed 2 bases, with 11 bases lying between them. The CDR3 here is CASSRGTFQETQYF. In DNA, the CDR3 is TGTGCCAGCAGCCGGGGGACATTTCAAGAGACCCAGTACTTC.

V and J are TRBV18 and TRBJ2-1; weak D call: TRBD2 (5 bases). Germline CDR1 is KGHSH and CDR2 is LQKENI. The CDR3 has 15 amino acids. V was shortened by 3 bases and J by 0 bases, with 9 bases between the two germline ends. The CDR3 DNA reads TGTGCCAGCTCACCGGCGGGTTACTCCTACAATGAGCAGTTCTTC. Translated, it gives CASSPAGYSYNEQFF.

This chain joins TRBV5-3 and TRBJ2-7; 14 bases are a match to TRBD2. TRBV5-3 belongs to the ORF category, with a function that is uncertain. CDR3 length: 16 residues. J lost 4 bases, V lost 1 base, and 4 bases had no gene match. The CDR3 protein is CARSLWTSGRKYEQYF. The CDR3 region has the DNA TGTGCCAGAAGCTTGTGGACTAGCGGGAGGAAGTACGAGCAGTACTTC.

The gene calls are TRBV5-6 and TRBJ1-2; possible D gene TRBD1, 5 bases. Deletions cut 1 base from V and 6 bases from J, with 10 bases between. This CDR3 is 13 amino acids long. CDR1 is SGHDT, CDR2 YYEEEE, per germline. CDR3 sequence reads: CASSLQGVNGYTF. The CDR3, as DNA: TGTGCCAGCAGCTTGCAAGGGGTTAATGGCTACACCTTC.

V and J are TRBV21-1 and TRBJ2-3; TRBD2 reflects the table's D call only, with no check against the DNA. TRBV21-1 is assigned pseudogene status. This CDR3 comprises 13 residues. The CDR3 loop is CARRGGSTDTQYF. CDR3 DNA sequence: TGTGCCAGGCGGGGGGGAAGCACAGATACGCAGTATTTT.

This chain links TRBV7-2 with TRBJ1-2, with D perhaps TRBD1 (5 bases). Looked up from germline, CDR1 is SGHTA and CDR2 is FQGNSA. V lost 0 bases to trimming and J lost 4 bases, with 15 bases between them. The CDR3 has 16 amino acids. The CDR3 protein is CASSLALGQGIYGYTF. In DNA, the CDR3 is TGTGCCAGCAGCTTAGCCCTGGGGCAGGGCATCTATGGCTACACCTTC.

This chain joins TRBV5-1 and TRBJ2-7; TRBD2 aligns across 8 bases. The CDR3 is 16 amino acids. V lost 4 bases, J lost 3 bases, and 12 bases stayed unmatched. The germline CDR1 and CDR2 sequences are SGHRS and YFSETQ. CDR3 residues: CASSPGGLSTLYEQYF. The DNA of the CDR3 is TGCGCCAGCAGCCCGGGAGGGCTCTCAACACTCTACGAGCAGTACTTC.

This clone was picked up one time. J is TRBJ2-5 and V is TRBV10-2; 14 positions agree with TRBD2. This CDR3 has 18 amino acids. After removal of 4 bases from V and 2 bases from J, the junction contained 9 bases not matched to a gene. Germline V gene lookup returns CDR1 WSHSY and CDR2 SAAADI. DNA for the CDR3: TGCGCCAGCAGTGGCCGACTAGCGGGGGGGGCCTTTCAAGAGACCCAGTACTTC. Amino acids: CASSGRLAGGAFQETQYF.

J is TRBJ2-2 and V is TRBV5-1, with D hard to call. CDR3 length: 15 residues. Germline V gene sequence: CDR1 SGHRS, CDR2 YFSETQ. Trimming stripped 4 bases from V and 6 bases from J, with 16 bases between. The CDR3 nucleotides read TGCGCCAGCAGCCCCGAGTCTCAAGTCGCCGGGGAGCTGTTTTTT. Encoded protein: CASSPESQVAGELFF.

The chain is built from TRBV4-2 and TRBJ2-5; 8 bases agree with TRBD2. The CDR3 loop spans 15 amino acids. In germline, CDR1 is LGHNA, CDR2 YNFKEQ. V trimming: 6 bases; J trimming: 4 bases; junction bases outside the gene matches: 10. The CDR3 reads CASRSGSSMIETQYF. The CDR3 DNA sequence: TGTGCCAGCAGAAGCGGGAGTTCGATGATAGAGACCCAGTACTTC.

The V call is TRBV27, the J call TRBJ2-1; D gene unclear. The CDR3 is 14 amino acids. The germline V gene has CDR1 MNHEY and CDR2 SMNVEV (reference sequence). The V and J ends lost 6 bases and 0 bases respectively, with 9 bases between them. CDR3 loop: CASRPLDSYNEQFF. CDR3 DNA sequence: TGTGCCAGCAGACCACTTGACTCCTACAATGAGCAGTTCTTC.

The V gene is TRBV27, the J gene TRBJ1-1; no reliable D call. V was pared by 2 bases and J by 1 base, with 14 bases between. This CDR3 comprises 16 residues. The germline gives CDR1 MNHEY, CDR2 SMNVEV (reference sequence). DNA of the CDR3: TGTGCCAGCAGTTTAAAATCGGGAAGGACGAACACTGAAGCTTTCTTT. This codes for CASSLKSGRTNTEAFF.

The chain combines TRBV28 with TRBJ1-2, with D unclear. CDR3 size: 11 residues. CDR1 and CDR2 from the germline V gene are MDHEN and SYDVKM. The germline V and J ends were trimmed by 5 bases and 4 bases, with 5 bases remaining between them. The CDR3 sequence is CASSHSYGYTF. DNA of the CDR3: TGTGCCAGCAGTCATAGCTATGGCTACACCTTC.

This sequence joins TRBV25-1 and TRBJ1-5; the match to TRBD1 covers 10 bases. V shed 6 bases, J shed 6 bases, and the junction held 2 bases outside the gene matches. CDR1 is MGHDK, CDR2 SYGVNS, per germline. The CDR3 has 13 residues. The CDR3 reads CASSGTGAQPQHF. The CDR3 DNA is TGTGCCAGCAGCGGGACAGGGGCTCAGCCCCAGCATTTT. The full variable domain, with the rest looked up from reference TRBV25-1 and TRBJ1-5, is EADIYQTPRYLVIGTGKKITLECSQTMGHDKMYWYQQDPGMELHLIHYSYGVNSTEKGDLSSESTVSRIRTEHFPLTLESARPSHTSQYLCASSGTGAQPQHFGDGTRLSIL.

The V and J genes are TRBV21-1 and TRBJ1-1. TRBV21-1 represents a pseudogene. This CDR3 comprises 11 residues. Written as DNA, the CDR3 is TGTGCCAGCAGCATATGCACTGAAGCTTTCTTT. This encodes CASSICTEAFF.

The genes are TRBV5-1 and TRBJ2-6; D uncertain. The germline V and J ends were trimmed by 0 bases and 8 bases, with 12 bases remaining between them. Germline CDR1 and CDR2: SGHRS and YFSETQ. This CDR3 comprises 15 residues. For the CDR3, the DNA is TGCGCCAGCAGCTTGGATCGTTCTGCGACCAACGTCCTGACTTTC. Its translation: CASSLDRSATNVLTF.